The source of this T cell receptor beta chain is a study of monozygotic twins with inflammatory bowel disease. Total RNA amounting to about 3,600 ng went into each TCR library. TCRdb re-called the 5' RACE reads; every CDR3 protein appears as one record, without DNA. This repertoire includes about 160,000 distinct CDR3 sequences. Specimen: blood. This clonotype was obtained from a human donor with ulcerative colitis or Crohn's disease, or a healthy co-twin of an affected twin (not recorded which).

The CDR3 region is CASRASASSQQFF. The chain uses TRBV25-1 and TRBJ2-1; the TRBD2 assignment by TCRdb is unverifiable without DNA. The germline V gene encodes CDR1 MGHDK and CDR2 SYGVNS. The CDR3 spans 13 residues.